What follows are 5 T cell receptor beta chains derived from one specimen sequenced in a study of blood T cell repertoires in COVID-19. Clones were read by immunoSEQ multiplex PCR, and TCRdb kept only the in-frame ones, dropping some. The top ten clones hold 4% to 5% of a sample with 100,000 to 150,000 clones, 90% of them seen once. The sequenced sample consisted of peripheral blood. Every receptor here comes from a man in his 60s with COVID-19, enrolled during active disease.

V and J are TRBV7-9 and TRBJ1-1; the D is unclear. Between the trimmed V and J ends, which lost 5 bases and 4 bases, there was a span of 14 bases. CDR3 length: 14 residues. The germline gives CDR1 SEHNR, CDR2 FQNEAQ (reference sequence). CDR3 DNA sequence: TGTGCCAGCAGCCTAGGGCGTCGGGGCACTGAAGCTTTCTTT. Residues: CASSLGRRGTEAFF.

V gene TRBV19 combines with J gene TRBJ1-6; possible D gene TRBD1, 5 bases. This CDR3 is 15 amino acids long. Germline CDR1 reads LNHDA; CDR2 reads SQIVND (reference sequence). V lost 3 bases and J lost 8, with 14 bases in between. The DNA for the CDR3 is TGTGCCAGTAGTATTTCCAGGGAGGAGGATTCACCCCTCCACTTT. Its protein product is CASSISREEDSPLHF.

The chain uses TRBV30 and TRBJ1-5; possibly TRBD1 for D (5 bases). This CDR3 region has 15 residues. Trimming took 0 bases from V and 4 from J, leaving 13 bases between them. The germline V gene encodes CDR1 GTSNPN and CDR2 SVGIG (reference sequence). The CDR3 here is CAWSVGAVSNQPQHF. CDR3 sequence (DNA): TGTGCCTGGAGTGTAGGGGCAGTCAGTAATCAGCCCCAGCATTTT.

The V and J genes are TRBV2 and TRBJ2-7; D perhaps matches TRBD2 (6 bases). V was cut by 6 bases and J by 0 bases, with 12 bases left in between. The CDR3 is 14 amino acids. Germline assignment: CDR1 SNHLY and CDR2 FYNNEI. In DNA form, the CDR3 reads TGTGCCAGCAGCCGGGACGGGAGCTCCTACGAGCAGTACTTC. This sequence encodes CASSRDGSSYEQYF. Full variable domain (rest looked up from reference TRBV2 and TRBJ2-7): EPEVTQTPSHQVTQMGQEVILRCVPISNHLYFYWYRQILGQKVEFLVSFYNNEISEKSEIFDDQFSVERPDGSNFTLKIRSTKLEDSAMYFCASSRDGSSYEQYFGPGTRLTVT.

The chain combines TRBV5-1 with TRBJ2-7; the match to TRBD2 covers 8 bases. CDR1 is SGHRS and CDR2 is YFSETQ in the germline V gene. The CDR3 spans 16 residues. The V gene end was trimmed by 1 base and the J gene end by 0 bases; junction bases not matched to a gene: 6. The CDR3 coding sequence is TGCGCCAGCAGCTTGTCAAGCGGGAGATTCTCCTACGAGCAGTACTTC. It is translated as CASSLSSGRFSYEQYF.